This is a list of T cell receptor beta chains from one sample in a study of regulatory T cells in long-lasting Graves disease. One entry per CDR3 protein, called by TCRdb with MiXCR from the multiplex PCR reads. Altogether under 450,000 distinct CDR3 sequences are present, 10% to 15% being singletons, with the ten largest covering approximately 17%. The sample was also linked to a second study, of T cells in Graves' hyperthyroidism and ophthalmopathy.

Sequenced material: peripheral blood mononuclear cells (PBMCs), taken at new diagnosis, from a patient treated with antithyroid drugs. The receptor set was obtained from a woman between 18 and 30 years old with Graves disease. CDR3s include the opening cysteine and the closing phenylalanine or tryptophan. A D gene is named only where the DNA matches it firmly. Part of the rows lack a size; the others show once, few, many or a class for expanded clones.

V,D,J,size,DNA,CDR3
TRBV5-5,.,TRBJ1-5,.,TGTGCCAGCAGCTTGTTAGCGACTCATAGCAATCAGCCCCAGCATTTT,CASSLLATHSNQPQHF
TRBV6-1,TRBD2,TRBJ2-2,many,TGTGCCAGCAGTGGGGGGACTAGCGGGAGGGCCGGGGAGCTGTTTTTT,CASSGGTSGRAGELFF
TRBV19,.,TRBJ1-1,many,TGTGCCAGTAGTACAGGGAGCTACACTGAAGCTTTCTTT,CASSTGSYTEAFF
TRBV14,TRBD1,TRBJ2-1,.,TGTGCCAGCAGCCTTCCCGGGACAGGTAAAAATGAGCAGTTCTTC,CASSLPGTGKNEQFF
TRBV20-1,.,TRBJ1-2,few,TGCAGTGCTAGGGTTCAGGGGTTTAACTATAGCTACACCTTC,CSARVQGFNYSYTF
TRBV7-2,.,TRBJ2-3,many,TGTGCCAGCAGCTTGAACTCGCTCGGTACGCAGTATTTT,CASSLNSLGTQYF
TRBV27,TRBD2,TRBJ2-3,many,TGTGCCAGCAGCCAAACGGTGCCTAGCGGAGGCACAGATACGCAGTATTTT,CASSQTVPSGGTDTQYF
TRBV12-3/TRBV12-4,.,TRBJ1-5,many,TGTGCCAGCAGGATGAGGTCTGAGCAGCCCCAGCATTTT,CASRMRSEQPQHF
TRBV18,.,TRBJ2-1,many,TGTGCCAGCTCACCGGGGCCGGGCTCCTACAATGAGCAGTTCTTC,CASSPGPGSYNEQFF
TRBV20-1,TRBD1,TRBJ2-1,many,TGCAGTGCTAGAGGGGAACCCAATGGCGGACAGGGTTTATACAATGAGCAGTTCTTC,CSARGEPNGGQGLYNEQFF
TRBV4-1,TRBD1,TRBJ2-1,few,TGCGCCAGCAGCCAAGACCCGGACAGGGGGCACGTTGAGCAGTTCTTC,CASSQDPDRGHVEQFF
TRBV11-2,.,TRBJ1-1,many,TGTGCCAGCAGCTTGGTCTCGAACACTGAAGCTTTCTTT,CASSLVSNTEAFF
TRBV3-1,TRBD2,TRBJ2-1,many,TGTGCCAGCAGCCCTAGACTAGCGGGAATGAGTGAGCAGTTCTTC,CASSPRLAGMSEQFF
TRBV15,.,TRBJ1-6,.,TGTGCCACCAGCAGCCTCGGACAGCAGAATTCACCCCTCCACTTT,CATSSLGQQNSPLHF
TRBV7-9,.,TRBJ1-2,many,TGTGCCAGCAGCTTAGTTCTACGGGACCGGGGCTATGGCTACACCTTC,CASSLVLRDRGYGYTF
TRBV12-3/TRBV12-4,TRBD2,TRBJ2-7,many,TGTGCCAGCAGTTTAGCGGGACTAGCAGTCTACGAGCAGTACTTC,CASSLAGLAVYEQYF
TRBV6-1,.,TRBJ1-2,many,TGTGCCAGCAGTGAAGCGGATGGGCCCGGAAACTATGGCTGCACCTTC,CASSEADGPGNYGCTF
TRBV5-1,.,TRBJ2-4,few,TGCGCCAGCAGCGTAAGTCCCATTGACATTCAGTACTTC,CASSVSPIDIQYF
TRBV20-1,.,TRBJ1-2,many,TGCAGTGCTAGACCCGGGGGGCAGGGTCGATATGGCTACACCTTC,CSARPGGQGRYGYTF
TRBV20-1,.,TRBJ1-1,many,TGCAGTGCTAGAGATCAGGGGACCCAGGAGACGTTGAACACTGAAGCTTTCTTT,CSARDQGTQETLNTEAFF
TRBV4-3,.,TRBJ1-1,few,TGCGCCAGCAGCCAAGAGTCATGGGGTGGGTACACTGAAGCTTTCTTT,CASSQESWGGYTEAFF
TRBV28,TRBD1,TRBJ1-2,.,TGTGCCAGCAGTTCGCAGGGGGCATCGGGCTACACCTTC,CASSSQGASGYTF
TRBV7-2,.,TRBJ1-2,.,TGTGCCAGCAGCTCAGGGCGGGTGTGGGGCTACACCTTC,CASSSGRVWGYTF
TRBV7-3,.,TRBJ1-1,many,TGTGCCAGTAGTGACACAGCGAACACTGAAGCTTTCTTT,CASSDTANTEAFF
TRBV7-2,.,TRBJ2-3,many,TGTGCCAGCAGCTTAGTCTCTAGCACAGATACGCAGTATTTT,CASSLVSSTDTQYF
TRBV20-1,.,TRBJ2-1,many,TGCAGTGCTACCGGCAGGAATGTTGTTATTGATGAGCAGTTCTTC,CSATGRNVVIDEQFF
TRBV28,.,TRBJ2-5,many,TGTGCCAGCCGGGGTGGGGCTCGTGAGACCCAGTACTTC,CASRGGARETQYF
TRBV27,.,TRBJ2-4,few,TGTGCCAGTCGAGGGCTAGCCGCCATTCAGTACTTC,CASRGLAAIQYF
TRBV20-1,.,TRBJ1-1,.,TGCAGTGCTCTTTTAGGACACCCTAACACTGAAGCTTTCTTT,CSALLGHPNTEAFF
TRBV11-2,TRBD2,TRBJ2-1,many,TGTGCCAGCAGACGGGGACTAGTATTAGATGAGCAGTTCTTC,CASRRGLVLDEQFF
TRBV19,TRBD2,TRBJ2-7,.,TGTGCCAGTAGTATCAAGGGTGCCTGGACTAGCGGTGGCCAATTCTACGAGCAGTACTTC,CASSIKGAWTSGGQFYEQYF
TRBV5-1,.,TRBJ2-2,many,TGCGCCAGCAGCTTGGGGGGACTCGCGAACACCGGGGAGCTGTTTTTT,CASSLGGLANTGELFF
TRBV5-8,TRBD1,TRBJ2-1,many,TGTGCCAGCAGTGCTACAGGGGTTAGGCGAAATGAGCAGTTCTTC,CASSATGVRRNEQFF
TRBV2,TRBD1,TRBJ1-5,few,TGTGCCAGCAGGGAAGGACAGGGGGCGCGACAGCCCCAGCATTTT,CASREGQGARQPQHF
TRBV7-2,TRBD2,TRBJ2-2,many,TGTGCCAGCAGGGGCGGGAGCAAGTTTACCGGGGAGCTGTTTTTT,CASRGGSKFTGELFF
TRBV9,.,TRBJ2-1,few,TGTGCCAGCAGCGTAGACGGGAGCGAGAATGAGCAGTTCTTC,CASSVDGSENEQFF
TRBV29-1,.,TRBJ1-1,many,TGCAGCGTGGGGGGTGACGGGGCGAGGAACACTGAAGCTTTCTTT,CSVGGDGARNTEAFF
TRBV27,TRBD1,TRBJ1-2,many,TGTGCCAGCAGCCACGGACAGGACTATGGCTACACCTTC,CASSHGQDYGYTF
TRBV4-3,.,TRBJ2-3,few,TGCGCCAGCAGCCAAGGGCTAGCGAAATCAGATACGCAGTATTTT,CASSQGLAKSDTQYF
TRBV9,.,TRBJ1-3,.,TGTGCCAGCAGCGCCATTCAGGGCTCTGGAAACACCATATATTTT,CASSAIQGSGNTIYF
TRBV6-1,.,TRBJ1-3,.,TGTGCCAGCAGCTATGGACGGCTTGGAAACACCATATATTTT,CASSYGRLGNTIYF
TRBV5-1,.,TRBJ1-2,.,TGCGCCAGCAGCTCGTCTCAGGGCCCTATCTATGGCTACACCTTC,CASSSSQGPIYGYTF
TRBV6-9,.,TRBJ2-3,many,TGTGCCAGCAGTTACTCATCCCGGGCAGATACGCAGTATTTT,CASSYSSRADTQYF
TRBV6-2/TRBV6-3,.,TRBJ2-6,many,TGTGCCAGCAGTGAAGGTCGGATGAGTGAGCCTGGGGCCAACGTCCTGACTTTC,CASSEGRMSEPGANVLTF
TRBV2,.,TRBJ1-5,many,TGTGCCAGCAGGGAGGGACCTTCTAAGGCCCAGCATTTT,CASREGPSKAQHF
TRBV7-9,.,TRBJ2-1,many,TGTGCCAGCAGCCGCCCGGGATACAATGAGCAGTTCTTC,CASSRPGYNEQFF